The 21 T cell receptor beta chains reported below all come from one sample, sequenced in a study of cytomegalovirus exposure and HLA in healthy donors. The PCR was carried out with 60 Vbeta primers and 13 Jbeta primers. Using immunoSEQ multiplex PCR, the repertoire was profiled, and TCRdb retains in-frame clones only, with some absent. The profile shows fewer than 200,000 clones, 81% of them singletons. Sample: PBMCs. The receptors come from a young woman in good health and CMV-seropositive.

In this sample, this clone turned up a few times. The rearrangement joins TRBV5-3 to TRBJ1-1; maybe TRBD1 (6 bases). Being an ORF, TRBV5-3 has a function that is uncertain. V dropped 5 bases and J dropped 1 base, with 15 bases sitting between them. This CDR3 is 15 amino acids long. The CDR3: CARRPPGHANTEAFF. Written as DNA, the CDR3 is TGTGCCAGAAGGCCACCGGGACACGCGAACACTGAAGCTTTCTTT.

Of note for this clone: The junction shows a germline mismatch at one end, possibly a read error. The V and J genes are TRBV7-9 and TRBJ1-3; no firm D call. The germline CDR1 and CDR2 sequences are SEHNR and FQNEAQ (reference sequence). The CDR3 loop spans 15 amino acids. CDR3: CSSSHDGNYGNTIYF. The DNA of the CDR3 is TGTTCCAGCAGCCACGACGGAAACTATGGAAACACCATATATTTT.

This clone was seen a handful of times. The V gene is TRBV2, the J gene TRBJ2-1, with 14 bases aligning to TRBD2. The germline V gene encodes CDR1 SNHLY and CDR2 FYNNEI. The CDR3 is 15 amino acids. V lost 6 bases and J lost 4; bases outside the gene matches: 2. The chain's CDR3 is CASRGLAGGYNEQFF. The CDR3 nucleotides read TGTGCCAGCAGAGGACTAGCGGGGGGTTACAATGAGCAGTTCTTC.

The chain links TRBV6-4 to TRBJ2-1; 11 nucleotides agree with TRBD2. V lost 7 bases and J lost 0; bases outside the gene matches: 8. Germline values: CDR1 MRHNA, CDR2 SNTAGT. The CDR3 is 17 residues long. Written as DNA, the CDR3 is TGTGCCAGCATGGGATTAGCGGGGGGGCCCTCCTACAATGAGCAGTTCTTC. The encoded protein is CASMGLAGGPSYNEQFF.

The genes are TRBV4-1 and TRBJ2-1; 13 nucleotides line up with TRBD2. Germline V lookup: CDR1 MGHRA, CDR2 YSYEKL. J was trimmed by 8 bases and V by 5 bases; bases with no gene match: 6. CDR3 length equals 15 residues. The DNA of the CDR3 is TGCGCCAGCAGCAGACTAGCGGGGGGCCGTGATGAGCAGTTCTTC. Translating gives CASSRLAGGRDEQFF.

This sequence joins TRBV4-1 and TRBJ1-4; D is possibly TRBD1 (5 bases). Germline CDR1 is MGHRA and CDR2 is YSYEKL. This CDR3 spans 14 amino acids. Trimming left V 4 bases short and J 8 bases short, with 14 bases between. CDR3 region: CASSRSGRQEKLFF. The CDR3 DNA sequence: TGCGCCAGCAGCCGATCAGGGAGGCAAGAAAAACTGTTTTTT.

The rearrangement uses TRBV7-8 and TRBJ2-4, with TRBD1 matching over 8 bases. Germline V gene lookup returns CDR1 SGHVS and CDR2 FQNEAQ. V lost 4 bases and J lost 1; bases outside the gene matches: 6. CDR3 size: 16 residues. The CDR3 DNA follows: TGTGCCAGCAGCTCCTTCAGGGGGCCGGCCAAAAACATTCAGTACTTC. It translates to CASSSFRGPAKNIQYF.

The J gene is TRBJ2-7, the V gene TRBV2; TRBD1 matches 8 bases. The CDR3 contains 15 residues. The junction had 10 bases not matched to a gene; V was cut back by 3 bases and J by 6 bases. The germline V gene encodes CDR1 SNHLY and CDR2 FYNNEI. Here the CDR3 DNA reads TGTGCCAGCAGTGAGGCCCCAGCGACAGGGGTCGAGCAGTACTTC. Translating it yields CASSEAPATGVEQYF.

This clone occurred once. The V gene is TRBV6-5, the J gene TRBJ1-5; 8 bases are shared with TRBD1. The CDR3 contains 15 residues. CDR1 and CDR2 (germline): MNHEY, SVGAGI. J gave up 2 bases and V 5 bases, and 5 bases lay outside the gene matches. Here the CDR3 DNA reads TGTGCCAGCAGTCCCAGGGGGCAGGGCAATCAGCCCCAGCATTTT. Amino acid sequence: CASSPRGQGNQPQHF.

This chain uses TRBV2 with TRBJ2-7; possible D gene TRBD2, 5 bases. V lost 8 bases and J 2 bases, leaving 13 bases between the germline ends. The CDR3 length is 13 residues. Germline CDR1 SNHLY, CDR2 FYNNEI. The CDR3, as DNA: TGTGCCAGCCGTAGTCTAGCCCCCTACGAGCAGTACTTC. Protein sequence: CASRSLAPYEQYF.

The chain recombines TRBV19 with TRBJ1-5, with 8 bases lining up with TRBD1. CDR1 is LNHDA, CDR2 SQIVND, per germline (reference sequence). V trimming: 6 bases; J trimming: 8 bases; junction bases outside the gene matches: 9. CDR3 size: 14 residues. The CDR3 nucleotides are TGTGCCAGTAGACTGCAGGGGGCTGGGAAGCCCCAGCATTTT. It codes for CASRLQGAGKPQHF.

The sample holds many counts of this clone. The chain employs TRBV6-5 and TRBJ2-7, with 8 nucleotides matching TRBD1. Losses at the gene ends were 5 bases for V and 6 bases for J; bases not matched to a gene: 9. The CDR3 runs to 14 residues. The germline CDR1 and CDR2 sequences are MNHEY and SVGAGI. CDR3: CASSTDRAIGEQYF. CDR3 DNA sequence: TGTGCCAGCAGTACGGACAGGGCCATAGGCGAGCAGTACTTC.

Only a few counts were recorded for this clone. The chain joins TRBV5-4 to TRBJ1-1; TRBD1 aligns across 8 bases. Germline values: CDR1 SGHNT, CDR2 YYREEE (reference sequence). V lost 3 bases and J lost 1; bases outside the gene matches: 2. This CDR3 region has 14 residues. CDR3 residues: CASSYRGANTEAFF. For the CDR3, the DNA is TGTGCCAGCAGCTACAGGGGGGCGAACACTGAAGCTTTCTTT.

The chain links TRBV19 to TRBJ2-7, with 11 bases that match TRBD2. Germline CDR1 is LNHDA and CDR2 is SQIVND (reference sequence). This CDR3 contains 14 residues. J was trimmed by 4 bases and V by 6 bases; bases with no gene match: 5. The CDR3 coding sequence is TGTGCCAGTAGCAATAGCGGGGGGGGATACGAGCAGTACTTC. It translates to CASSNSGGGYEQYF. Looking up the rest from reference TRBV19 and TRBJ2-7 gives the full variable domain: DGGITQSPKYLFRKEGQNVTLSCEQNLNHDAMYWYRQDPGQGLRLIYYSQIVNDFQKGDIAEGYSVSREKKESFPLTVTSAQKNPTAFYLCASSNSGGGYEQYFGPGTRLTVT.

This chain uses TRBV7-9 with TRBJ2-7, with 8 nucleotides matching TRBD2. CDR1 is SEHNR and CDR2 is FQNEAQ in the germline V gene (reference sequence). CDR3 length equals 15 residues. V shed 5 bases and J 0 bases; nucleotides not matched to a gene: 6. The CDR3 sequence is CASSALAASSYEQYF. CDR3 sequence (DNA): TGTGCCAGCAGCGCACTAGCGGCGAGCTCCTACGAGCAGTACTTC.

About this clone: The junction and the germline gene differ at one end; a read error may be behind it. The chain links TRBV15 to TRBJ1-5; D is unresolved. CDR3 length equals 13 residues. CDR1 LNHNV and CDR2 YYDKDF come from the germline V gene (reference sequence). The CDR3 bases are TGTGCCACCCAGAGACGGGATAATCATCCCCAGCATTTT. It is translated as CATQRRDNHPQHF. The full variable domain, rest sourced from reference TRBV15 and TRBJ1-5, is DAMVIQNPRYQVTQFGKPVTLSCSQTLNHNVMYWYQQKSSQAPKLLFHYYDKDFNNEADTPDNFQSRRPNTSFCFLDIRSPGLGDTAMYLCATQRRDNHPQHFGDGTRLSIL.

This chain uses TRBV19 with TRBJ2-1; 7 bases line up with TRBD2. The CDR3 runs 17 residues. The germline V gene has CDR1 LNHDA and CDR2 SQIVND (reference sequence). V lost 3 bases to trimming and J lost 3 bases; unmatched junction nucleotides: 11. CDR3 protein: CASSMLGWEGYYNEQFF. As DNA, the CDR3 is TGTGCCAGTAGTATGCTAGGGTGGGAGGGTTACTACAATGAGCAGTTCTTC.

The J gene is TRBJ2-3, the V gene TRBV5-1; D unclear. Trimming took 1 base from V and 3 from J, leaving 9 bases between them. The CDR3 has 14 amino acids. Germline CDR1 and CDR2: SGHRS and YFSETQ. CDR3 DNA sequence: TGCGCCAGCAGCTTGTTCTCCGGTACAGATACGCAGTATTTT. Its protein is CASSLFSGTDTQYF. Filled out from reference TRBV5-1 and TRBJ2-3, the complete variable domain reads KAGVTQTPRYLIKTRGQQVTLSCSPISGHRSVSWYQQTPGQGLQFLFEYFSETQRNKGNFPGRFSGRQFSNSRSEMNVSTLELGDSALYLCASSLFSGTDTQYFGPGTRLTVL.

The chain recombines TRBV11-3 with TRBJ1-5; 8 bases map to TRBD1. V trimming: 5 bases; J trimming: 4 bases; junction bases outside the gene matches: 4. Germline CDR1 reads SGHNT; CDR2 reads YENEEA. This CDR3 has 14 amino acids. The CDR3 protein is CASSTRTGNQPQHF. CDR3 nucleotide sequence: TGTGCCAGCAGCACAAGGACAGGGAATCAGCCCCAGCATTTT.

The V call is TRBV9, the J call TRBJ2-7, with a tentative D call TRBD2 (5 bases). The ends were cut back, 0 bases at V and 0 bases at J, with 13 bases in the middle. There are 16 residues in the CDR3. Germline V gives CDR1 SGDLS, CDR2 YYNGEE. The CDR3 sequence: CASSVADYPSSYEQYF. The CDR3 DNA follows: TGTGCCAGCAGCGTAGCAGACTACCCCAGCTCCTACGAGCAGTACTTC.

The chain uses TRBV28 and TRBJ2-7; 7 bases match TRBD1. The CDR3 covers 15 residues. CDR1 and CDR2 (germline): MDHEN, SYDVKM. Trimming at V came to 2 bases and at J to 5 bases, leaving 9 bases not matched to a gene. In DNA form, the CDR3 reads TGTGCCAGCAGTTTAGGGACAGCACAAAACCACGAGCAGTACTTC. It specifies CASSLGTAQNHEQYF.